This T cell receptor (beta chain) comes out of a study of cytomegalovirus exposure and HLA in healthy donors. Study-level points and caveats: Investigators reported 150 to 200 TCR beta chains as tied to cytomegalovirus. It was in a later analysis that TCR association rates were seen to vary by HLA locus, highest for DRB1 and lowest for HLA-C. Earlier results showed most TCR beta V segments being productive about 87% or about 30% of the time. Some V segments could not be told apart, so they were left out, TRBV6-2 and TRBV6-3 among them.

Vbeta (60) and Jbeta (13) primers were used in the PCR. Clones were read by immunoSEQ multiplex PCR, and TCRdb kept only the in-frame ones, dropping some. Of about 210,000 clones detected, roughly 74% appear once; the ten largest clones hold 13% to 15%. The V gene's germline CDR1 is DFQATT and CDR2 SNEGSKA (reference sequence). The V gene lost 6 bases and the J gene lost 5 bases, with 10 bases spanning the gap. The CDR3 sequence is 11 residues long. On this clone itself: Its matching antigen is unknown. Other nucleotide sequences in the sample specify the same CDR3.

The sequencing input was PBMCs. This chain joins TRBV20-1 and TRBJ1-1; D may be TRBD1 (6 bases). The TCR was taken from a woman aged 25 to 39 in good health and CMV-seropositive. This CDR3 reads CSANRGTEAFF. In nucleotides, the CDR3 is TGCAGTGCGAATAGGGGGACTGAAGCTTTCTTT.